Included here is one TCR beta chain sequence, with context. This record belongs to a study of identical twins. From the 5' RACE reads, TCRdb called clonotypes with MiXCR, one entry per CDR3 protein. The data show 700,000 or so distinct CDR3 sequences, about 20% seen once. The germline V and J ends were trimmed by 0 bases and 1 base, with 3 bases remaining between them. Germline CDR1 SGHDN, CDR2 FVKESK. This CDR3 spans 13 amino acids. The data also belong to a second study, concerning T cells expressing NK-cell markers.

This TCR was recovered from a woman younger than 30 in good health. The chain couples TRBV14 to TRBJ2-5; D is ambiguous. Sequencing was done on a sample of PBMCs. The CDR3 DNA reads as TGTGCCAGCAGCCAAGATGCCCAAGAGACCCAGTACTTC. Its translation: CASSQDAQETQYF.